One T cell receptor beta chain is described in this entry. Clones were sequenced by immunoSEQ multiplex PCR, and TCRdb holds only the in-frame ones, with some missing. The sample carries under 300,000 clones, roughly four fifths recorded once. The CDR3 has 14 amino acids. The germline V and J ends were trimmed by 3 bases and 6 bases, with 14 bases remaining between them. In germline, CDR1 is SGHVS, CDR2 FQNEAQ. The data belong to a study of control samples from healthy donors and cancer patients. The sample consisted of PBMCs. The origin of this receptor is a woman aged 60-75 years with lung cancer. V usage is TRBV7-8 and J usage is TRBJ1-1; tentatively, D is TRBD1 (6 bases). Here the CDR3 DNA reads TGTGCCAGCAGCTTTGGACAGTTAGGCGCTGAAGCTTTCTTT. Translated, it gives CASSFGQLGAEAFF.